This TCR beta chain was identified during a study of beta chain features in type 1 diabetes. Study-wide context: Researchers looked at 95 million to 140 million sorted cells across all samples.

Study-level results: Shortening of TCRB CDR3s, moderate but significant, appeared in all four CD4+ subsets of Type 1 diabetes patients. Researchers cautioned that cDNA sequencing could over-represent cells with high TCR expression.

Germline V gene lookup returns CDR1 LGHNA and CDR2 YSLEER. V lost 0 bases and J lost 2, with 10 bases in between. The CDR3 is 15 residues long. cDNA synthesis used the whole RNA isolate, giving expressed TCRB sequences. The method was immunoSEQ multiplex PCR; TCRdb's version includes in-frame clones alone and lacks a portion of them. The data hold 350,000 or so clones, with around a fifth observed a single time. This clone was observed a handful of times. Its specificity is not known. The chain employs TRBV4-3 and TRBJ1-2; D remains ambiguous. This TCR was recovered from a woman younger than 35 in good health. Material for sequencing was naive CD4+ T cells from blood. DNA for the CDR3: TGCGCCAGCAGCCAAGATCGAGTCCACAACTATGGCTACACCTTC. Translating it yields CASSQDRVHNYGYTF.